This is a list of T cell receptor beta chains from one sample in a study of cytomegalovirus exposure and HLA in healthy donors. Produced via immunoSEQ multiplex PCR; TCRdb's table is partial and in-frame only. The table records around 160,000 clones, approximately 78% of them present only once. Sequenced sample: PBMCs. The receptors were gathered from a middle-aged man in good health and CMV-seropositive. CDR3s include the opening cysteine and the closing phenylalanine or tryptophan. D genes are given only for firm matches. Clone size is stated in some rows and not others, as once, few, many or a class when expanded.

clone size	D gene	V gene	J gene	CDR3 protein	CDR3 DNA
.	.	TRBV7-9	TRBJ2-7	CSSSFGGSSYEQYF	TGTTCCAGCAGCTTCGGCGGATCCTCCTACGAGCAGTACTTC
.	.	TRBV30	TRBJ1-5	CAWSGPGLEQPQHF	TGTGCCTGGAGTGGACCGGGACTAGAACAGCCCCAGCATTTT
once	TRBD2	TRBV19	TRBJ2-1	CASSITGTSGRVPFNEQFF	TGTGCCAGTAGTATTACCGGGACTAGCGGGAGGGTCCCCTTCAATGAGCAGTTCTTC
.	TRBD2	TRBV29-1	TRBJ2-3	CSVVGRATDTQYF	TGCAGCGTTGTCGGGAGGGCCACAGATACGCAGTATTTT
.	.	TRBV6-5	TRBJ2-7	CASSYRGGLYEQYF	TGTGCCAGCAGTTACAGGGGGGGACTCTACGAGCAGTACTTC
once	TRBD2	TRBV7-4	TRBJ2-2	CASSLIAGVRIGELFF	TGTGCCAGCAGCTTAATAGCGGGAGTTCGTATCGGGGAGCTGTTTTTT
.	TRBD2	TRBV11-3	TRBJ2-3	CASSPAAGGDTQYF	TGTGCCAGCAGCCCAGCCGCCGGGGGGGATACGCAGTATTTT
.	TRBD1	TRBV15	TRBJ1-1	CATSREQGVGAFF	TGTGCCACCAGCAGAGAACAGGGGGTTGGAGCTTTCTTT
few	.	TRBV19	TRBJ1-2	CASSIALNPSYGYTF	TGTGCCAGTAGTATAGCCCTGAACCCCAGCTATGGCTACACCTTC
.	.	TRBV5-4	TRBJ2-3	CASSLTAGNVWDTQYF	TGTGCCAGCAGCTTGACCGCGGGCAATGTATGGGATACGCAGTATTTT
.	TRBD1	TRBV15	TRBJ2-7	CATSRRGTGYDEQYF	TGTGCCACCAGCAGACGTGGGACAGGGTATGACGAGCAGTACTTC
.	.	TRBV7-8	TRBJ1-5	CASSRTGNQPQHF	TGTGCCAGCAGCCGGACAGGCAATCAGCCCCAGCATTTT